Given below is one TCR beta chain in context. The data stem from a study of control samples from healthy donors and cancer patients. Sequencing was performed with immunoSEQ multiplex PCR; in TCRdb, only in-frame clones are kept and a portion is missing. Among around 120,000 clones listed, more than 75% were seen once. This sequence originates from a woman between 65 and 79 years old in good health. The material sequenced was blood.

The CDR3 nucleotides read TGTGCCAGCAGTTACCCGACAGGGGGAGCTGAGACCCAGTACTTC. This translates into CASSYPTGGAETQYF. The gene calls are TRBV6-5 and TRBJ2-5, with 9 bases aligning to TRBD1. J gave up 5 bases and V 2 bases, and 6 bases lay outside the gene matches. The length of the CDR3 is 15 residues. Germline V gene sequence: CDR1 MNHEY, CDR2 SVGAGI.